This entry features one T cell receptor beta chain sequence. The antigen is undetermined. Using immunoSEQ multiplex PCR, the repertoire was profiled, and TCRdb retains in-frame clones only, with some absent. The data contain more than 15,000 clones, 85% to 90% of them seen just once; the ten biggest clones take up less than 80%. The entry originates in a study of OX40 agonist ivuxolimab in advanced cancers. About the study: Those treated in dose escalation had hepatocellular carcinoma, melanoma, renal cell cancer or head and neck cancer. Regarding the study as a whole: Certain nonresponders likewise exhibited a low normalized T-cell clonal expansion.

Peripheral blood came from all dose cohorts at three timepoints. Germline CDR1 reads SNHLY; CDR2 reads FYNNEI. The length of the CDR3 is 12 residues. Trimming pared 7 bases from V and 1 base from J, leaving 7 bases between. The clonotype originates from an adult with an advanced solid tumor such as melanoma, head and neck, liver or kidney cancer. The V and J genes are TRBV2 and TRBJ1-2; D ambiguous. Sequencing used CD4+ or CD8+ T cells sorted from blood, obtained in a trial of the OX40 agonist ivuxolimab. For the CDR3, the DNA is TGTGCCAGCACTTCCAGTAACTATGGCTACACCTTC. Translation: CASTSSNYGYTF. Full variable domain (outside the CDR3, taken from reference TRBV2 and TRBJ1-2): EPEVTQTPSHQVTQMGQEVILRCVPISNHLYFYWYRQILGQKVEFLVSFYNNEISEKSEIFDDQFSVERPDGSNFTLKIRSTKLEDSAMYFCASTSSNYGYTFGSGTRLTVV.